The clone carrying this TCR beta chain showed up just a few times. Its specificity is unknown. The lymph nodes were axillary draining lymph nodes from breast cancer patients. This sample is drawn from a study of breast tumors, draining lymph nodes, adjacent tissues. Overall study results and limits: Tumor repertoires ranked between lymph nodes and nontumor tissue in diversity, with V and J gene preferences. Luminal-like breast cancer showed significantly higher tumor–nontumor repertoire similarity than basal-like. The lymph node origin of tumor T cells was framed as consistent with a hypothesis, not demonstrated. Findings are consistent with lymph node origin and intratumoral expansion of most tumor T cells.

The germline gives CDR1 LGHDT, CDR2 YNNKEL (reference sequence). CDR3 length equals 16 residues. With 3 bases removed from V and 5 bases from J, the gap between germline ends came to 19 bases. TCRdb processed the multiplex PCR reads anew with MiXCR; each CDR3 protein has one entry. The table records around 150,000 distinct CDR3 sequences, about a fifth of them present only once. The TCR sequence derives from a female donor with breast cancer. Some clones in this sample may be carry-over from other donors' samples. The chain uses TRBV3-1 and TRBJ2-5, with D possibly being TRBD1 or TRBD2 (7 bases each). The source material was axillary lymph node tissue. CDR3 bases: TGTGCCAGCAGCCAGGGCCACAGGGGAGGGTGGGAGACCCAGTACTTC. It specifies CASSQGHRGGWETQYF.